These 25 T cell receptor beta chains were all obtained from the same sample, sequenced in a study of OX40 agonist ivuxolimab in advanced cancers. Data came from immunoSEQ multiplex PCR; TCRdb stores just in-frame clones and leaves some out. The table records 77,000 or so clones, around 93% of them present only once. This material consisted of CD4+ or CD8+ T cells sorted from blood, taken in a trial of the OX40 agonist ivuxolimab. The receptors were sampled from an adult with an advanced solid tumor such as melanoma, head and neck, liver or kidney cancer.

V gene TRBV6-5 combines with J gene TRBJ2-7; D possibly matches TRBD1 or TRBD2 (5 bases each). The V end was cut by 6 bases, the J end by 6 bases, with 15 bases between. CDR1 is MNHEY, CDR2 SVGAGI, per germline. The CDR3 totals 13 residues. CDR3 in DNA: TGTGCCAGCAGGCTGGGGCACGCGGGCGAGCAGTACTTC. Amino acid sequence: CASRLGHAGEQYF.

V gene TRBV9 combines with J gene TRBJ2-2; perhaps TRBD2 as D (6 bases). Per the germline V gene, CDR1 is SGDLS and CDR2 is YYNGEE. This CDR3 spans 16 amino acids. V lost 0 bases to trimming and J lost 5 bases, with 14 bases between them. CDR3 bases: TGTGCCAGCAGCGTAGCTACCTCTAGCGAGACCGGGGAGCTGTTTTTT. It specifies CASSVATSSETGELFF.

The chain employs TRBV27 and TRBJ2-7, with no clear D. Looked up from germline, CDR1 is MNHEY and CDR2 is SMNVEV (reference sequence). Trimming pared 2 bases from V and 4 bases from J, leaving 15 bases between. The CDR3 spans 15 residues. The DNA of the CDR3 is TGTGCCAGCAGTTTAAGTCCCCAAACGCGGTACGAGCAGTACTTC. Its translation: CASSLSPQTRYEQYF.

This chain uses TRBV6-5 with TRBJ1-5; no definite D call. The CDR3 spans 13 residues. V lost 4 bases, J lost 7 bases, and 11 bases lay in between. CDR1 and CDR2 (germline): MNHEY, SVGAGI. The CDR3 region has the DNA TGTGCCAGCAGTTTTAGCCTGTCACAGCCCCAGCATTTT. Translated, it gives CASSFSLSQPQHF.

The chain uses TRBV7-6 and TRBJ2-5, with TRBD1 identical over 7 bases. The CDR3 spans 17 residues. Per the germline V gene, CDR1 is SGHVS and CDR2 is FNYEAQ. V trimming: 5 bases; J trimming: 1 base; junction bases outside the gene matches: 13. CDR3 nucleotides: TGTGCCAGCAGCCGACGCAAGGGGGACAGAGTCCAAGAGACCCAGTACTTC. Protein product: CASSRRKGDRVQETQYF.

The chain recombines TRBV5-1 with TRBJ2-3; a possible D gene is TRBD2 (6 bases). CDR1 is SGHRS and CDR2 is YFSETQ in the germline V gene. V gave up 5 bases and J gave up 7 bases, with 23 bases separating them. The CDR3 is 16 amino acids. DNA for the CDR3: TGCGCCAGCAGGCCTTTCCCGGGACTCCAACTCAATACGCAGTATTTT. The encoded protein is CASRPFPGLQLNTQYF.

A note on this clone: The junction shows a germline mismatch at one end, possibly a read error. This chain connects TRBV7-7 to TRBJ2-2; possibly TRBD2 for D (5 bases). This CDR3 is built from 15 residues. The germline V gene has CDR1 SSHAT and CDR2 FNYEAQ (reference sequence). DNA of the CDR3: TGTGCTAGCAGCTTAGGGAGTACGAACACCGGGGAGCTGTTTTTT. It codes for CASSLGSTNTGELFF. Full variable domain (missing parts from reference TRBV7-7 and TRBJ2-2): GAGVSQSPRYKVTKRGQDVTLRCDPISSHATLYWYQQALGQGPEFLTYFNYEAQPDKSGLPSDRFSAERPEGSISTLTIQRTEQRDSAMYRCASSLGSTNTGELFFGEGSRLTVL.

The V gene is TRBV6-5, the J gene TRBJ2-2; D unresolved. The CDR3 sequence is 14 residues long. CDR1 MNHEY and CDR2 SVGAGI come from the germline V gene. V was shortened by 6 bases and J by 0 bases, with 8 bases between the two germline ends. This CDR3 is CASRKGPNTGELFF. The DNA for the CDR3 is TGTGCCAGCAGAAAAGGGCCGAACACCGGGGAGCTGTTTTTT.

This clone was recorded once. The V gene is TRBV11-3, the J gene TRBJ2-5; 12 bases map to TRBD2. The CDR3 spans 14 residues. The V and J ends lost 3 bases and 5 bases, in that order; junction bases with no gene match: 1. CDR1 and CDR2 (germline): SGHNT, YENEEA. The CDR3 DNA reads TGTGCCAGCAGCTTCCTAGCGGGAGGGGAGACCCAGTACTTC. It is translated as CASSFLAGGETQYF.

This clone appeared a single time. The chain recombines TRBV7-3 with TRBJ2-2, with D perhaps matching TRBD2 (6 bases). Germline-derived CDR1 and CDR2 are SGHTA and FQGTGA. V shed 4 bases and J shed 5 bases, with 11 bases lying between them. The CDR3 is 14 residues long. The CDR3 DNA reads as TGTGCCAGCAGCTCCTCAGGGAGGACCGGGGAGCTGTTTTTT. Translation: CASSSSGRTGELFF.

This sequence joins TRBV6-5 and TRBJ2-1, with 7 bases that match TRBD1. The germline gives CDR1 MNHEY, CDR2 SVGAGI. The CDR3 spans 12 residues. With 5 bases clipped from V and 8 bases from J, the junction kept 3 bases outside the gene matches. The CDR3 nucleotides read TGTGCCAGCAGTCCGCAGGGGGATGAGCAGTTCTTC. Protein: CASSPQGDEQFF.

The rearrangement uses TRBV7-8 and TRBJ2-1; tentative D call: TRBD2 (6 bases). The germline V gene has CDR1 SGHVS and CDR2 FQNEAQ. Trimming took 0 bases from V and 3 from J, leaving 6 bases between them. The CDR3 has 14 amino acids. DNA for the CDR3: TGTGCCAGCAGCTTAGCGGGAGGCTACAATGAGCAGTTCTTC. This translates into CASSLAGGYNEQFF.

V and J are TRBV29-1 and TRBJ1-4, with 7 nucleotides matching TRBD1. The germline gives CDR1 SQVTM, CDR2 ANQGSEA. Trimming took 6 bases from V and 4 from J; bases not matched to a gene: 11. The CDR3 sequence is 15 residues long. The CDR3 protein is CSVAPGGQINEKLFF. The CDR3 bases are TGCAGCGTCGCCCCAGGGGGACAGATTAATGAAAAACTGTTTTTT.

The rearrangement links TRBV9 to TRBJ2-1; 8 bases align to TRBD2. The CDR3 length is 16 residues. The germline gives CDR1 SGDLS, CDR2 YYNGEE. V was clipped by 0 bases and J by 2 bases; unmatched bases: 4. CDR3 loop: CASSVGAGRAYNEQFF. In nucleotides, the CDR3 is TGTGCCAGCAGCGTAGGGGCCGGGAGGGCCTACAATGAGCAGTTCTTC.

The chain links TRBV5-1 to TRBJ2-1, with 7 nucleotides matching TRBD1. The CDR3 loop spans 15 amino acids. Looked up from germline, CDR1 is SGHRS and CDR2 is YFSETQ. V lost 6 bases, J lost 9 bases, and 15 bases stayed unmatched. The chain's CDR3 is CASTLRTGGPGEQFF. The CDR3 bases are TGCGCCAGCACCTTAAGGACAGGCGGACCGGGTGAGCAGTTCTTC.

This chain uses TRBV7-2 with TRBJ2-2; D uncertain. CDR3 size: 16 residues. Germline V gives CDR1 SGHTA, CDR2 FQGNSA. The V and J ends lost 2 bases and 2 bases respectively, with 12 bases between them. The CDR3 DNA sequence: TGTGCCAGCAGCTTAAACGCCAGAGACAACACCGGGGAGCTGTTTTTT. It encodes CASSLNARDNTGELFF.

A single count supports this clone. The CDR3 here is CASSPQTTNYGYTF. CDR3 in DNA: TGTGCCAGCAGCCCCCAAACCACCAACTATGGCTACACCTTC. The chain joins TRBV11-2 to TRBJ1-2; D is unresolved. Trimming removed 5 bases from V and 2 bases from J, with 12 bases in between. The CDR3 runs 14 residues. Germline CDR1 and CDR2: SGHAT and FQNNGV.

In nucleotides, the CDR3 is TGTGCCAGCAGTGAATATCGAGAAGGTTTCGGGGAGCTGTTTTTT. The encoded protein is CASSEYREGFGELFF. The chain is built from TRBV25-1 and TRBJ2-2; D call uncertain. Per germline, CDR1 MGHDK and CDR2 SYGVNS. V lost 0 bases and J lost 7, with 12 bases in between. The CDR3 extends over 15 amino acids.

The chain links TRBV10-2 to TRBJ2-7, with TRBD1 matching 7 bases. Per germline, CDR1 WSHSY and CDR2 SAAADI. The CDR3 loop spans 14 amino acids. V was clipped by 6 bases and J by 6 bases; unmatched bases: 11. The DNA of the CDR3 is TGCGCCAGCAGCTTTGACAGGGTAACGGGCGAGCAGTACTTC. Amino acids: CASSFDRVTGEQYF.

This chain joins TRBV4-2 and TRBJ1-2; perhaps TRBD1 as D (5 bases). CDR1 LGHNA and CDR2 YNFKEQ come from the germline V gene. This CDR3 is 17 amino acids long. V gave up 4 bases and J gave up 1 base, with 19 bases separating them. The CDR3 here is CASSPPPFLRGNYGYTF. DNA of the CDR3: TGTGCCAGCAGCCCGCCCCCCTTTCTTAGGGGTAACTATGGCTACACCTTC.

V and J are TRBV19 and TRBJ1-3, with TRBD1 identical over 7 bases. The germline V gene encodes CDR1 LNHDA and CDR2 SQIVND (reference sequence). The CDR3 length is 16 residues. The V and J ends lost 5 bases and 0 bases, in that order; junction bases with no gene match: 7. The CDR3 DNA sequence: TGTGCCAGTAGTGTTAACCGGGACAGCTCTGGAAACACCATATATTTT. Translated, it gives CASSVNRDSSGNTIYF.

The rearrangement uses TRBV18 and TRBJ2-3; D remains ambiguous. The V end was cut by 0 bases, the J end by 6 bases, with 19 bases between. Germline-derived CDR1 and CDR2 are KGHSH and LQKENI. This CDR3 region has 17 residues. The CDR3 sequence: CASSPPVKQKGSDTQYF. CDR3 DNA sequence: TGTGCCAGCTCACCACCGGTTAAACAGAAAGGGTCGGATACGCAGTATTTT.

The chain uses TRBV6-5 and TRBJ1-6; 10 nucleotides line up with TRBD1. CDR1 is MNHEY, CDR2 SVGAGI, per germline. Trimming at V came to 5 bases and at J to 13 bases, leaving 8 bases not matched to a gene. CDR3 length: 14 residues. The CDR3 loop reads CASSRLTGGFPLHF. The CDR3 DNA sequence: TGTGCCAGCAGTCGCTTGACAGGGGGCTTCCCCCTCCACTTT.

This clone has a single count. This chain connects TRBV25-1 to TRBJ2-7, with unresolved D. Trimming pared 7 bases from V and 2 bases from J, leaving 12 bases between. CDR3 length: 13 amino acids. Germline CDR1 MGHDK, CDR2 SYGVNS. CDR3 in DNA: TGTGCCAGCACGCATGCAGTTACCTACGAGCAGTACTTC. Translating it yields CASTHAVTYEQYF.

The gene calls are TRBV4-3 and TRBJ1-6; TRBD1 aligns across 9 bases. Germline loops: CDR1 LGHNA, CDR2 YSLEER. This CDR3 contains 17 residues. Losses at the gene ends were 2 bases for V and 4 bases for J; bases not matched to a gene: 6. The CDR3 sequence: CASSQSGTGIYNSPLHF. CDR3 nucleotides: TGCGCCAGCAGCCAATCCGGGACAGGGATTTATAATTCACCCCTCCACTTT.